This T cell receptor beta chain emerged from a study of blood T cell repertoires in COVID-19. Looking at the study overall: T cells, B-cell-depleted T cells, or PBMCs supplied cDNA or gDNA.

This clone was found once. Trimming removed 3 bases from V and 7 bases from J; junction bases left unmatched: 7. The length of the CDR3 is 15 residues. Looked up from germline, CDR1 is SGDLS and CDR2 is YYNGEE. Original processing methods: The authors estimated nucleated cell counts from reference gene primer amplification. TCRdb keeps only in-frame clones here, not all; method: immunoSEQ multiplex PCR. V and J calls and clone size come straight from that table; D and trimming were deduced from the DNA. Of about 330,000 clones in the sample, roughly 88% were seen once. The source is a woman aged 50 to 65 with acute or convalescent COVID-19. The chain carries TRBV9 and TRBJ2-5; TRBD2 aligns across 12 bases. Sequencing input: peripheral blood. The CDR3 nucleotides are TGTGCCAGCAGCGCATCTAGCGGGAGGGGGGGGACCCAGTACTTC. This sequence encodes CASSASSGRGGTQYF.